This T cell receptor beta chain was recorded in a study of shared clonotypes between healthy human individuals. Of note for this clone: One junction end disagrees with the germline gene, perhaps due to a read error.

The germline V gene encodes CDR1 ENHRY and CDR2 SYGVKD. The CDR3 length is 15 residues. The table came from immunoSEQ multiplex PCR; TCRdb's copy has only in-frame clones and leaves some out. The table has about 1.1 million clones, around 82% seen once. This chain connects TRBV10-3 to TRBJ2-7; 8 nucleotides line up with TRBD2. The clonotype originates from a man aged 18 to 29 in good health. Some clones in this sample may be carry-over from other donors' samples. Sequenced input: memory CD4+ T cells from PBMCs. Subset defined: CD45RA-negative fraction. CDR3 in DNA: TGTGCCATCGGTGAGTCGGCGGGGGGCGAGAACGAGCAGTACTTC. Translated: CAIGESAGGENEQYF.